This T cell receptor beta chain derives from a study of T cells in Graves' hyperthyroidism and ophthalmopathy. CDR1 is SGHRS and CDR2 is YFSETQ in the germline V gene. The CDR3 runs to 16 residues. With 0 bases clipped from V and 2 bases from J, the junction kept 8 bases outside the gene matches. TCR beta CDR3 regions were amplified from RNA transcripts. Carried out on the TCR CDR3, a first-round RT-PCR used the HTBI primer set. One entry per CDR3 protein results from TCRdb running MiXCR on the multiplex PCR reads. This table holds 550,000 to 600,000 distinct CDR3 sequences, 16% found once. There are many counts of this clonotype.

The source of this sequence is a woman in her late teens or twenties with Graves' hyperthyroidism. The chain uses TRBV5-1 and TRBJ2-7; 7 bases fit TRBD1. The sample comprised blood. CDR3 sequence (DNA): TGCGCCAGCAGCTTGGCACGGACAGGACAAACCTACGAGCAGTACTTC. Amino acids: CASSLARTGQTYEQYF.